The table lists the clone carrying this T cell receptor (beta chain) with a few counts. The data belong to a study of T cells in Graves' hyperthyroidism and ophthalmopathy. The CDR3 is 15 amino acids. After removal of 3 bases from V and 7 bases from J, the junction contained 8 bases not matched to a gene. Per germline, CDR1 LNHDA and CDR2 SQIVND (reference sequence). RNA transcripts served as the template for amplifying TCR beta CDR3 regions. TCR CDR3 underwent first-round RT-PCR with the HTBI primer set. TCRdb redid the calling of the multiplex PCR reads with MiXCR, one entry per CDR3 protein. The sample consists of 540,000 or so distinct CDR3 sequences, 15% to 18% of them appearing once.

The chain has TRBV19 and TRBJ2-1; 8 nucleotides align to TRBD1. This receptor was taken from a woman in her 30s with Graves' hyperthyroidism. The specimen was blood. CDR3 coding DNA: TGTGCCAGTAGTATCAGCGGACAGGGTGTGAATGAGCAGTTCTTC. Translation: CASSISGQGVNEQFF.